This TCR beta chain was sequenced for a study of cytomegalovirus exposure and HLA in healthy donors. General study results and limits: TCR beta chain V- and J-gene trimming was linked, in a later analysis, to a missense variant in DCLRE1C.

The V and J ends lost 5 bases and 0 bases respectively, with 8 bases between them. This CDR3 contains 15 residues. CDR1 and CDR2 (germline): MNHEY, SVGAGI. Remarks on this clone: Its antigen remains unknown.

Primers for the PCR totalled 60 Vbeta and 13 Jbeta. The method was immunoSEQ multiplex PCR; TCRdb's version includes in-frame clones alone and lacks a portion of them. The sample has around 120,000 clones; about 83% are singletons. The receptor comes from a woman aged 40-49 years in good health and CMV-seropositive. Sequenced sample: PBMCs. This sequence joins TRBV6-5 and TRBJ2-6; D not certain. DNA for the CDR3: TGTGCCAGCAGTGGCCCCTTCTCTGGGGCCAACGTCCTGACTTTC. This gives the protein CASSGPFSGANVLTF.